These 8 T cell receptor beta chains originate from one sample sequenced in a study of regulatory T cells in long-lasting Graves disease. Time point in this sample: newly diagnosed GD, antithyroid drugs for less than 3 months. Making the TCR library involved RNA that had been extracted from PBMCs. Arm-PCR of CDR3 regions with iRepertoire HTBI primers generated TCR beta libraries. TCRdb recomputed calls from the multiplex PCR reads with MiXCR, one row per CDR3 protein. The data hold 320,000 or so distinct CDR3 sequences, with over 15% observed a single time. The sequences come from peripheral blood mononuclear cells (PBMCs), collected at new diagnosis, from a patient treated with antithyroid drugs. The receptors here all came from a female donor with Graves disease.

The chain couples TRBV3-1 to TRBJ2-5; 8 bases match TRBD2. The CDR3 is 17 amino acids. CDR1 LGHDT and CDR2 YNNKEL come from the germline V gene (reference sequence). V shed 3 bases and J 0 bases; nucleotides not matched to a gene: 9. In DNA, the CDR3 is TGTGCCAGCAGCCATGACCTAGCGGGTGGATACCAAGAGACCCAGTACTTC. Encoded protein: CASSHDLAGGYQETQYF.

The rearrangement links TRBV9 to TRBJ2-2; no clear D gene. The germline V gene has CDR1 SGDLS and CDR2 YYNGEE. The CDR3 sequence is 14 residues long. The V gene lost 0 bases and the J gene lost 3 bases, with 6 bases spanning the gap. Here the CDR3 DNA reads TGTGCCAGCAGCGTAGCGGATTACACCGGGGAGCTGTTTTTT. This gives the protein CASSVADYTGELFF.

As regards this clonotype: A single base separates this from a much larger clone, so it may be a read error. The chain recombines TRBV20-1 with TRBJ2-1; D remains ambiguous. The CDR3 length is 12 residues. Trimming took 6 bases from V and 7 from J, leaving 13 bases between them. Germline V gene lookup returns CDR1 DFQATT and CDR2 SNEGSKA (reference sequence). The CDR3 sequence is CSAWIAVNEQFF. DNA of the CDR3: TGCAGTGCATGGATTGCCGTGAATGAGCAGTTCTTC.

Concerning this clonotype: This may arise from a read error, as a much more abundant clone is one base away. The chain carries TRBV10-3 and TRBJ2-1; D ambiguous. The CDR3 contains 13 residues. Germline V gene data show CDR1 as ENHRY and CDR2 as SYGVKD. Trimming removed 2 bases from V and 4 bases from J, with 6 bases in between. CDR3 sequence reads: CAISEGRYNEQFF. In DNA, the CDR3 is TGTGCCATCAGTGAGGGCCGGTACAATGAGCAGTTCTTC.

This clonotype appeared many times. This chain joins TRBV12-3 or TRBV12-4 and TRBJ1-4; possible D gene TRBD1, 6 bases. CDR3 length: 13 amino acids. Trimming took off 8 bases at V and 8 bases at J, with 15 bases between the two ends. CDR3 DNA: TGTGCCAGCCTTAGACTGGGGGGCGAAAAACTGTTTTTT. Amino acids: CASLRLGGEKLFF.

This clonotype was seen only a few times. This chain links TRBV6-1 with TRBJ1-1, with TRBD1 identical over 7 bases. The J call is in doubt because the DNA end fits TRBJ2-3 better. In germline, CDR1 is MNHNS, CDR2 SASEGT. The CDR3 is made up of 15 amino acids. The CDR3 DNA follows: TGTGCCAGCAGTCCCATCGAGGGGGCCGGAGATACGCAGTATTTT. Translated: CASSPIEGAGDTQYF.

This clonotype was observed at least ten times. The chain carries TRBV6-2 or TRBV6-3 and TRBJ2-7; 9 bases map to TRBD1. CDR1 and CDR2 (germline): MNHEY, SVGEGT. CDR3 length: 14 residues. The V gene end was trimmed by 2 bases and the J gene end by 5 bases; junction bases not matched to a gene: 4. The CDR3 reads CASSYGTGGNEQYF. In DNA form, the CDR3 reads TGTGCCAGCAGTTACGGCACAGGGGGCAACGAGCAGTACTTC.

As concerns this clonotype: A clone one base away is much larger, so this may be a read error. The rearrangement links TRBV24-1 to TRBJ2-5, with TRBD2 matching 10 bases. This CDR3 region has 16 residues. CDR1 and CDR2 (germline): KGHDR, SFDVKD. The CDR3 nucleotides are TGTGCCACCGGTGACAATATAGCGGGAGGTAGGGAGACCCAGTACTTC. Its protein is CATGDNIAGGRETQYF.